Following are 10 T cell receptor beta chains from one sample sequenced in a study of T-cell reconstitution after alpha-beta-depleted transplantation in children. For TCRbeta, the library was prepared with unique molecular identifiers. TCRdb recomputed calls from the PCR reads with MiXCR, one row per CDR3 protein. The repertoire holds under 35,000 distinct CDR3 sequences, with over 15% as singletons. The input for sequencing was PBMCs, mostly from graft donor cells, taken 60 days after TCRalphabeta/CD19-depleted stem cell transplant. Receptor source: a male patient under 10 years old who had a stem cell transplant for acute lymphoblastic leukemia, so the T cells may come from the graft donor.

This clonotype occurred a few times. The chain employs TRBV28 and TRBJ1-4; maybe TRBD1 (6 bases). Germline V gives CDR1 MDHEN, CDR2 SYDVKM. The CDR3 runs to 17 residues. The V end was cut by 5 bases, the J end by 1 base, with 17 bases between. CDR3 residues: CASSAEQGGVTNEKLFF. CDR3 coding DNA: TGTGCCAGCAGTGCAGAACAGGGAGGAGTAACTAATGAAAAACTGTTTTTT.

This clonotype was seen repeatedly, ten times or more. The J gene is TRBJ2-3, the V gene TRBV3-1, with 8 nucleotides matching TRBD1. Germline assignment: CDR1 LGHDT and CDR2 YNNKEL (reference sequence). V trimming: 4 bases; J trimming: 3 bases; junction bases outside the gene matches: 9. The CDR3 is 16 amino acids. The CDR3 DNA sequence: TGTGCCAGCAGCCGCCGGGCAGGGGGCGGAACAGATACGCAGTATTTT. This codes for CASSRRAGGGTDTQYF.

The chain uses TRBV4-3 and TRBJ1-2; 9 positions agree with TRBD1. Unmatched junction bases numbered 7, after V lost 5 bases and J lost 3 bases. Germline CDR1 LGHNA, CDR2 YSLEER. This CDR3 has 15 residues. CDR3 amino acids: CASSLTGGGDYGYTF. DNA of the CDR3: TGCGCCAGCAGCTTGACAGGGGGTGGGGACTATGGCTACACCTTC.

This clonotype has just a few counts. The chain links TRBV3-1 to TRBJ2-2, with D unclear. Trimming took 0 bases from V and 6 from J, leaving 14 bases between them. This CDR3 is 16 amino acids long. The germline V gene has CDR1 LGHDT and CDR2 YNNKEL (reference sequence). CDR3 nucleotides: TGTGCCAGCAGCCAAGATGGCGCTAGTCACTCCGGGGAGCTGTTTTTT. Translation: CASSQDGASHSGELFF.

This clonotype was seen at least ten times. The CDR3 sequence is CASSWDNTDTQYF. The DNA of the CDR3 is TGTGCCAGCAGTTGGGACAACACAGATACGCAGTATTTT. The J gene is TRBJ2-3, the V gene TRBV28; tentatively, D is TRBD1 (6 bases). Germline-derived CDR1 and CDR2 are MDHEN and SYDVKM. This CDR3 comprises 13 residues. The V and J ends lost 4 bases and 2 bases respectively, with 7 bases between them. Complete variable domain (other parts from reference TRBV28 and TRBJ2-3): DVKVTQSSRYLVKRTGEKVFLECVQDMDHENMFWYRQDPGLGLRLIYFSYDVKMKEKGDIPEGYSVSREKKERFSLILESASTNQTSMYLCASSWDNTDTQYFGPGTRLTVL.

The genes are TRBV9 and TRBJ1-2; 9 bases line up with TRBD1. Germline CDR1 is SGDLS and CDR2 is YYNGEE. The V segment lost 1 base and the J segment 8 bases; nucleotides outside the gene matches: 18. This CDR3 region has 18 residues. DNA of the CDR3: TGTGCCAGCAGCGTATGGGTAGAACAGGGGGCCGCTCCCTGGGGCTACACCTTC. Translating gives CASSVWVEQGAAPWGYTF.

The gene calls are TRBV5-1 and TRBJ2-5; D unclear. This CDR3 is built from 13 residues. CDR1 is SGHRS, CDR2 YFSETQ, per germline. Trimming removed 0 bases at V and 2 bases at J, with 5 bases between. In nucleotides, the CDR3 is TGCGCCAGCAGCTTGGGGCGGCAAGAGACCCAGTACTTC. As protein: CASSLGRQETQYF.

The chain is built from TRBV28 and TRBJ1-5; D not certain. This CDR3 is 16 amino acids long. The germline V and J ends were trimmed by 1 base and 6 bases, with 16 bases remaining between them. The germline V gene has CDR1 MDHEN and CDR2 SYDVKM. CDR3 region: CASSLSTPTDGQPQHF. DNA for the CDR3: TGTGCCAGCAGTTTATCTACCCCAACGGATGGTCAGCCCCAGCATTTT.

This clonotype came up a few times. The V call is TRBV18, the J call TRBJ2-7, with D perhaps matching TRBD1 (6 bases). Germline V gene data show CDR1 as KGHSH and CDR2 as LQKENI. The CDR3 is 17 amino acids. V shed 2 bases and J shed 0 bases, with 17 bases lying between them. As DNA, the CDR3 is TGTGCCAGCTCACCATTTCCAGGGGTAATGAGCTCCTACGAGCAGTACTTC. It codes for CASSPFPGVMSSYEQYF.

This clonotype is deemed medium-sized. The rearrangement uses TRBV29-1 and TRBJ2-7, with a tentative D call TRBD2 (6 bases). The V and J ends lost 3 bases and 0 bases respectively, with 9 bases between them. The CDR3 extends over 13 amino acids. The V gene's germline CDR1 is SQVTM and CDR2 ANQGSEA. CDR3: CSVDDSGSYEQYF. The CDR3 region has the DNA TGCAGCGTTGATGATAGCGGCTCCTACGAGCAGTACTTC.